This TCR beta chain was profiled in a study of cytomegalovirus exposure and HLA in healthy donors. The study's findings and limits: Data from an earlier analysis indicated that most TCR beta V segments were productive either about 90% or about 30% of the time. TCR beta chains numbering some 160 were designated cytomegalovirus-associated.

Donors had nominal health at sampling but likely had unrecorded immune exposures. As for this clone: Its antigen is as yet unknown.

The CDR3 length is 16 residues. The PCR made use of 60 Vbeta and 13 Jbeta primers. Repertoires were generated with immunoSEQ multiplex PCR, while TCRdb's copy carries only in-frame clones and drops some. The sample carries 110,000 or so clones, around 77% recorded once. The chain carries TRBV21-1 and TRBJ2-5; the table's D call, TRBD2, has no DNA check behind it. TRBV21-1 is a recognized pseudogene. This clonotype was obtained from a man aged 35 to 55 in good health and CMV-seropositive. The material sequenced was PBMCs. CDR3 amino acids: CASSCREVRGQETQYF. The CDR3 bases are TGTGCCAGCTCTTGCCGGGAAGTGCGGGGCCAAGAGACCCAGTACTTC.